This T cell receptor (beta chain) was sequenced in a study of cytomegalovirus exposure and HLA in healthy donors. Amplification used 60 Vbeta primers and 13 Jbeta primers. Data came from immunoSEQ multiplex PCR; TCRdb stores just in-frame clones and leaves some out. The table includes under 200,000 clones, 60% to 80% detected once. With V trimmed by 0 bases and J by 7 bases, 4 bases remained unmatched. The CDR3 is made up of 15 amino acids. Per germline, CDR1 MGHRA and CDR2 YSYEKL. This clone was seen once. This chain connects TRBV4-1 to TRBJ1-5; 9 nucleotides match TRBD1. The origin of this receptor is a man over 45 in good health and CMV-seropositive. Sequencing was done on a sample of PBMCs. DNA for the CDR3: TGCGCCAGCAGCCAAGAACAGGACAGGGGACAGCCCCAGCATTTT. Its translation: CASSQEQDRGQPQHF.